Shown below are 19 T cell receptor beta chains from a single sample sequenced in a study of immune cell composition in non-small cell lung cancer. Clones were sequenced by immunoSEQ multiplex PCR, and TCRdb holds only the in-frame ones, with some missing. The sample contains around 1,200 clones, around 72% of which appear only once. The source material was lung tumor tissue. These TCRs come from a human donor with non-small cell lung cancer.

The chain recombines TRBV29-1 with TRBJ2-3, with 11 nucleotides matching TRBD1. The CDR3 length is 18 residues. Germline V gene sequence: CDR1 SQVTM, CDR2 ANQGSEA. The junction had 19 bases not matched to a gene; V was cut back by 6 bases and J by 5 bases. The CDR3 loop reads CSVHGGGTGGGGGDTQYF. The CDR3 bases are TGCAGCGTCCACGGGGGGGGGACAGGGGGTGGCGGAGGAGATACGCAGTATTTT.

Only a few counts were recorded for this clone. The chain combines TRBV30 with TRBJ1-1; weak D call: TRBD1 (5 bases). Trimming took 6 bases from V and 1 from J, leaving 12 bases between them. This CDR3 is 13 amino acids long. Germline assignment: CDR1 GTSNPN and CDR2 SVGIG (reference sequence). The CDR3 region has the DNA TGTGCCTGTCAGGGACTCCCGAACACTGAAGCTTTCTTT. Translating gives CACQGLPNTEAFF.

This clone has a handful of counts. The chain is built from TRBV7-2 and TRBJ1-1, with a possible D match to TRBD1 (6 bases). Germline lookup yields CDR1 SGHTA and CDR2 FQGNSA. CDR3 length: 13 amino acids. The V gene lost 5 bases and the J gene lost 1 base, with 8 bases spanning the gap. CDR3 sequence reads: CASSLGANTEAFF. CDR3 bases: TGTGCCAGCAGCCTGGGGGCGAACACTGAAGCTTTCTTT.

This clone appeared a single time. The CDR3 loop reads CASSAGTGPYGYTF. CDR3 coding DNA: TGTGCCAGCAGTGCGGGGACAGGTCCATATGGCTACACCTTC. The V and J genes are TRBV6-6 and TRBJ1-2; 8 positions agree with TRBD1. With V trimmed by 5 bases and J by 5 bases, 7 bases remained unmatched. The CDR3 covers 14 residues. Germline values: CDR1 MNHNY, CDR2 SVGAGI (reference sequence).

Remarks on this clone: A much larger clone lies a single base off, so this may be a read error. The same CDR3 can be traced to other DNA sequences in this sample. This chain links TRBV2 with TRBJ1-5, with unresolved D. V lost 2 bases, J lost 4 bases, and 3 bases lay in between. This CDR3 has 12 residues. The germline V gene encodes CDR1 SNHLY and CDR2 FYNNEI. The CDR3: CASSEPNQPQHF. The CDR3 DNA follows: TGTGCCAGCAGTGAACCGAATCAGCCCCAGCATTTT.

This clone appeared once. For the CDR3, the DNA is TGTGCCAGCTCACCGCTATTAACAGCACAAGAGACCCAGTACTTC. Its protein product is CASSPLLTAQETQYF. J is TRBJ2-5 and V is TRBV18; D not resolved. V was cut by 3 bases and J by 2 bases, with 13 bases left in between. Per germline, CDR1 KGHSH and CDR2 LQKENI. CDR3 length: 15 amino acids.

V and J are TRBV18 and TRBJ2-1; the D gene is possibly TRBD1 (6 bases). The CDR3 is 13 residues long. CDR1 is KGHSH and CDR2 is LQKENI in the germline V gene. Trimming pared 8 bases from V and 3 bases from J, leaving 11 bases between. The CDR3 coding sequence is TGTGCCAGCCGAGGGGGAGACTACAATGAGCAGTTCTTC. This sequence encodes CASRGGDYNEQFF.

This clone was detected a few times. V usage is TRBV5-1 and J usage is TRBJ1-2; the match to TRBD1 covers 8 bases. Germline trimming cut 1 base from V and 2 bases from J; bases unmatched to any gene: 4. This CDR3 is 15 amino acids long. The germline V gene has CDR1 SGHRS and CDR2 YFSETQ. The CDR3 sequence: CASSLWQGANYGYTF. In DNA, the CDR3 is TGCGCCAGCAGCTTGTGGCAGGGGGCGAACTATGGCTACACCTTC.

The gene calls are TRBV27 and TRBJ2-3; 11 positions match TRBD2. CDR1 is MNHEY, CDR2 SMNVEV, per germline (reference sequence). The ends lost 4 bases at V and 0 bases at J; junction bases unmatched: 15. This CDR3 is built from 20 residues. The CDR3 region is CASSSKPYSLAGGSTDTQYF. CDR3 sequence (DNA): TGTGCCAGCAGTTCAAAACCTTATTCCTTAGCGGGAGGGAGCACAGATACGCAGTATTTT.

The chain has TRBV7-8 and TRBJ2-7; 8 nucleotides align to TRBD1. The CDR3 contains 15 residues. V trimming: 2 bases; J trimming: 5 bases; junction bases outside the gene matches: 8. Germline V lookup: CDR1 SGHVS, CDR2 FQNEAQ. The CDR3, as DNA: TGTGCCAGCAGCTTAAACCGGGACAGGCACCACGAGCAGTACTTC. This translates into CASSLNRDRHHEQYF.

This rearrangement joins TRBV29-1 to TRBJ1-1; D is uncertain. Germline-derived CDR1 and CDR2 are SQVTM and ANQGSEA. CDR3 length equals 13 residues. V lost 1 base to trimming and J lost 0 bases, with 6 bases between them. This chain's CDR3 is CSVEGSVNTEAFF. CDR3 bases: TGCAGCGTTGAAGGGAGTGTGAACACTGAAGCTTTCTTT.

This clone was seen once. V and J are TRBV6-6 and TRBJ2-7; D possibly corresponds to TRBD1 (6 bases). Trimming shortened V by 6 bases and J by 0 bases, and 9 bases separated the two germline ends. This CDR3 is built from 13 residues. Germline V lookup: CDR1 MNHNY, CDR2 SVGAGI (reference sequence). The CDR3 here is CASRDSFSYEQYF. The DNA for the CDR3 is TGTGCCAGCAGGGACAGCTTCTCCTACGAGCAGTACTTC.

V is TRBV11-2 and J is TRBJ2-1; TRBD1 agrees at 9 bases. The germline V gene encodes CDR1 SGHAT and CDR2 FQNNGV. The CDR3 runs to 16 residues. Unmatched junction bases numbered 3, after V lost 3 bases and J lost 0 bases. The CDR3 spells CASSFGTGFSYNEQFF. In nucleotides, the CDR3 is TGTGCCAGCAGCTTCGGGACAGGGTTCTCCTACAATGAGCAGTTCTTC.

As concerns this clone: Its ends do not fully match the called genes, so a read error is possible. The gene calls are TRBV13 and TRBJ1-2, with TRBD1 identical over 9 bases. Per the germline V gene, CDR1 is PRHDT and CDR2 is FYEKMQ (reference sequence). The CDR3 is made up of 14 amino acids. In DNA, the CDR3 is TGTGCCAGCAGCCTAGGACAGGGGCTTGGGGGCTACACCTTC. Translation: CASSLGQGLGGYTF.

The chain uses TRBV7-6 and TRBJ2-7; D perhaps matches TRBD2 (6 bases). V was clipped by 5 bases and J by 5 bases, with 22 bases between them. The CDR3 is 16 residues long. Germline values: CDR1 SGHVS, CDR2 FNYEAQ. The CDR3 is CASSINPDGGGHEQYF. The CDR3 nucleotides read TGTGCCAGCAGCATCAACCCCGACGGGGGAGGCCACGAGCAGTACTTC.

This chain links TRBV27 with TRBJ1-1, with 11 positions matching TRBD1. The CDR3 is 16 amino acids. Germline CDR1 reads MNHEY; CDR2 reads SMNVEV (reference sequence). The V and J ends lost 4 bases and 4 bases, in that order; junction bases with no gene match: 8. The CDR3 reads CASSWTGGADRTEAFF. The CDR3 DNA reads as TGTGCCAGCAGTTGGACAGGGGGCGCGGATCGCACTGAAGCTTTCTTT.

The CDR3 bases are TGTGCCAGCAGCTTTATGTCAGGGGTAATAGCCGGGGAGCTGTTTTTT. It specifies CASSFMSGVIAGELFF. This chain joins TRBV11-3 and TRBJ2-2; tentatively, D is TRBD1 (6 bases). Trimming pared 3 bases from V and 6 bases from J, leaving 17 bases between. This CDR3 region has 16 residues. Germline CDR1 and CDR2: SGHNT and YENEEA. The entire variable domain, with the rest obtained from reference TRBV11-3 and TRBJ2-2, is as follows: EAGVVQSPRYKIIEKKQPVAFWCNPISGHNTLYWYLQNLGQGPELLIRYENEEAVDDSQLPKDRFSAERLKGVDSTLKIQPAELGDSAVYLCASSFMSGVIAGELFFGEGSRLTVL.

The rearrangement links TRBV20-1 to TRBJ1-2; D is ambiguous. Trimming shortened V by 2 bases and J by 10 bases, and 11 bases separated the two germline ends. The CDR3 is made up of 11 amino acids. CDR1 and CDR2 (germline): DFQATT, SNEGSKA (reference sequence). The CDR3 reads CSARNGRTYTF. The CDR3 DNA follows: TGCAGTGCTAGAAACGGGAGAACCTACACCTTC.

This chain uses TRBV10-1 with TRBJ2-7; D gene unclear. Germline values: CDR1 WNHNN, CDR2 SYGVQD (reference sequence). The CDR3 has 14 residues. Trimming removed 0 bases from V and 2 bases from J, with 8 bases in between. CDR3 region: CASSESGVAYEQYF. The CDR3, as DNA: TGCGCCAGCAGTGAGTCGGGCGTAGCCTACGAGCAGTACTTC.